The clone carrying this T cell receptor (beta chain) has a count of ten or more. This specimen comes from a study of identical twins. TCRdb re-called the 5' RACE reads with MiXCR, one entry per CDR3 protein. The data show more than 650,000 distinct CDR3 sequences, roughly 6.2% seen once. Among all donors, each was a healthy Caucasian. The CDR3 loop spans 15 amino acids. V lost 6 bases, J lost 0 bases, and 13 bases lay in between. The sequenced sample was naive T cells sorted from blood. This clonotype was sampled from a man between 18 and 35 years old in good health. The chain recombines TRBV12-3 or TRBV12-4 with TRBJ2-3, with D unresolved. The CDR3 sequence: CASSLSGLSTDTQYF. CDR3 sequence (DNA): TGTGCCAGCAGCCTGTCGGGCCTCAGCACAGATACGCAGTATTTT.